The rows below give T cell receptor beta chains drawn from one sample of a study of shared clonotypes between healthy human individuals. This table comes from immunoSEQ multiplex PCR, and its TCRdb copy is limited to in-frame clones, with some not included. Of about 2.1 million clones listed, roughly 93% are singletons. The sequenced material came from naive CD8+ T cells from PBMCs. The receptors come from a man aged 18 to 30 in good health. Some clones in this sample may be carry-over from other donors' samples. Both conserved end residues are part of each CDR3. The D gene is left open where the match is weak. For some rows the clone size is stated as once, few or many, or as a class when expanded; others skip it.

>TRBV28|NA|NA|TRBJ1-2
TGTGCCAGCAGTTTACCCCCGGGGGTACACGGCTACACCTTC
CASSLPPGVHGYTF
>TRBV28|NA|NA|TRBJ2-7
TGTGCCAGCAGTTTACCCGGGGGCGCGTCTTTCCACGAGCAGTACTTC
CASSLPGGASFHEQYF
>TRBV5-1|NA|TRBD2|TRBJ2-7
TGCGCCAGCAGCTTGGCGGCTAGCGGGTACGAGCAGTACTTC
CASSLAASGYEQYF
>TRBV6-1|NA|NA|TRBJ1-5
TGTGCCAGCAGTGAACGAGCAAGCAATCAGCCCCAGCATTTT
CASSERASNQPQHF
>TRBV28|NA|TRBD2|TRBJ2-1
TGTGCCAGCAGTTTCTCTCCTTTGCGGGAGGGCCTGGCGAATGAGCAGTTCTTC
CASSFSPLREGLANEQFF
>TRBV6-1|NA|NA|TRBJ1-1
TGTGCCAGCAGTGAAGCGAAAACATTGAACACTGAAGCTTTCTTT
CASSEAKTLNTEAFF
>TRBV5-1|NA|TRBD2|TRBJ2-3
TGCGCCAGCAGCTTGACTAGCGGGAGGGGCACAGATACGCAGTATTTT
CASSLTSGRGTDTQYF
>TRBV28|NA|NA|TRBJ2-7
TGTGCCAGCAGTCTCACCACTTCGCGGGCGGGGTACGAGCAGTACTTC
CASSLTTSRAGYEQYF
>TRBV30|NA|NA|TRBJ1-3
TGTGCCTTGTACAGGGGAAACACCATATATTTT
CALYRGNTIYF
>TRBV28|NA|NA|TRBJ2-7
TGTGCCAGCAGCGGGGGCATTACAGGGAGCGAGCAGTACTTC
CASSGGITGSEQYF
>TRBV18|NA|NA|TRBJ1-4
TGTGCCAGCTCACCGGCACCAACTAATGAAAAACTGTTTTTT
CASSPAPTNEKLFF
>TRBV27|once|TRBD1|TRBJ1-1
TGTGCCAGCACCATTATGGGACAGGGGGCCCCGGGAGCTTTCTTT
CASTIMGQGAPGAFF
>TRBV13|NA|TRBD1|TRBJ2-6
TGTGCCAGCAGCTCCTCCGACAGGGGCCTCTACTCTGGGGCCAACGTCCTGACTTTC
CASSSSDRGLYSGANVLTF
>TRBV7-9|NA|NA|TRBJ2-3
TGTGCCAGCAGCTTAGTCGTCAGGGAGGATACGCAGTATTTT
CASSLVVREDTQYF
>TRBV2|NA|NA|TRBJ2-1
TGTGCCAGCACCCCAGGGGATGAGCAGTTCTTC
CASTPGDEQFF
>TRBV30|NA|NA|TRBJ2-6
TGTGCCTGGAGGGGGGCCGTGGGCACTGGGGCCAACGTCCTGACTTTC
CAWRGAVGTGANVLTF
>TRBV7-2|few|TRBD2|TRBJ2-7
TGTGCCAGCAGCCGGACTAGCGGGAGTCACGAGCAGTACTTC
CASSRTSGSHEQYF
>TRBV27|NA|NA|TRBJ2-1
TGTGCCAGCAGTTATGGACAGAGCTCCTACAATGAGCAGTTCTTC
CASSYGQSSYNEQFF
>TRBV19|few|NA|TRBJ1-1
TGTGCCAGTAGTATTGGCAGGGGAACTGAAGCTTTCTTT
CASSIGRGTEAFF
>TRBV25-1|once|NA|TRBJ1-1
TGTGCCAGCAGTGAAGGGGCAGGGCTAGAAGCTTTCTTT
CASSEGAGLEAFF
>TRBV5-6|NA|TRBD1|TRBJ1-4
TGTGCCAGCAGCCGCCGGGACAGGGACATCGTTTCTGAAAAACTGTTTTTT
CASSRRDRDIVSEKLFF
>TRBV4-2|NA|NA|TRBJ2-1
TGTGCCAGCAGCCAAGATCGCGGGGAACAGTTCTTC
CASSQDRGEQFF
>TRBV7-9|once|NA|TRBJ2-7
TGTGCCAGCAGCTTCGACCGGGACAACAACTACGAGCAGTACTTC
CASSFDRDNNYEQYF
>TRBV6-1|NA|TRBD1|TRBJ1-5
TGTGCCAGCAGTGGACCGGGACAGCCGTCTAGTCAGCCCCAGCATTTT
CASSGPGQPSSQPQHF
>TRBV4-1|NA|NA|TRBJ2-7
TGCGCCAGCAGCCCCCGGGCGAGCTCCTACGAGCAGTACTTC
CASSPRASSYEQYF
>TRBV27|NA|NA|TRBJ1-1
TGTGCCAGCAGTCCCTATGAGGGGGGTATGGCTTTCTTT
CASSPYEGGMAFF
>TRBV9|NA|NA|TRBJ2-1
TGTGCCAGCAGCGTAGGCGGAAAGGAGCAGTTCTTC
CASSVGGKEQFF
>TRBV2|NA|NA|TRBJ2-1
TGTGCCAGCAGTGAGAGGGGAAATTACAATGAGCAGTTCTTC
CASSERGNYNEQFF
>TRBV6-5|NA|NA|TRBJ2-1
TGTGCCAGCACGGCGGGATGGAATGAGCAGTTCTTC
CASTAGWNEQFF
>TRBV7-9|NA|TRBD1|TRBJ2-3
TGTGCCAGCAGCCGACAGGGGATCACAGATACGCAGTATTTT
CASSRQGITDTQYF
>TRBV7-2|NA|NA|TRBJ2-5
TGTGCCAGCTACGAGCCCCCAACCCCTGAGGCCCAGTACTTC
CASYEPPTPEAQYF